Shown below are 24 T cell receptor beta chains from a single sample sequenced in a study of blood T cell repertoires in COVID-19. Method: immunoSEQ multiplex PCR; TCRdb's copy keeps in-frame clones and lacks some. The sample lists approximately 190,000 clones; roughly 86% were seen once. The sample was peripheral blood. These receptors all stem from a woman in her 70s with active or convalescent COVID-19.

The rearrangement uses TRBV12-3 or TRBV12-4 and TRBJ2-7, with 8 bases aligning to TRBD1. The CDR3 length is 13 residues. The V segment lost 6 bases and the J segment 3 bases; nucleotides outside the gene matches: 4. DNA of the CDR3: TGTGCCAGCAGGCAACAGGGGGGCTACGAGCAGTACTTC. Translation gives CASRQQGGYEQYF.

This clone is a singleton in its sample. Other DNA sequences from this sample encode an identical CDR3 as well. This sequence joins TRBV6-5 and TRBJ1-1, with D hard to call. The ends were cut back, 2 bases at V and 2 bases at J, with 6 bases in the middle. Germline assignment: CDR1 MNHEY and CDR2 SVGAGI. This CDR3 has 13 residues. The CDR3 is CASSYGPNTEAFF. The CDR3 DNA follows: TGTGCCAGCAGTTACGGGCCCAACACTGAAGCTTTCTTT.

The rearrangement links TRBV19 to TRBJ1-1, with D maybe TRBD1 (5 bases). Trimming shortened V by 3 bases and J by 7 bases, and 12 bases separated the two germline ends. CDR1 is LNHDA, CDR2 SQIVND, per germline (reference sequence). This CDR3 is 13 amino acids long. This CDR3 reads CASSIKRGGEAFF. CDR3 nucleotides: TGTGCCAGTAGTATTAAAAGGGGAGGTGAAGCTTTCTTT.

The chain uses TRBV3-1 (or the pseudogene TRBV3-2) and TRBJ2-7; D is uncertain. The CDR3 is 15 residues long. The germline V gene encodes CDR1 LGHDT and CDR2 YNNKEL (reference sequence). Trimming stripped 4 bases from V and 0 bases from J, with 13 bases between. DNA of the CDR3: TGTGCCAGCAGCCTTCAGTTCCTTTCCTCCTACGAGCAGTACTTC. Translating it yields CASSLQFLSSYEQYF.

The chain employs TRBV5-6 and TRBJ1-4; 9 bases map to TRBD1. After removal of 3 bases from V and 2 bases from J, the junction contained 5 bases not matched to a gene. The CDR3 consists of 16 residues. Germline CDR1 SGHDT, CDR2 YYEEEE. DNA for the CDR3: TGTGCCAGCAGCTATTTACAGGGGGCGACTAATGAAAAACTGTTTTTT. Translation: CASSYLQGATNEKLFF.

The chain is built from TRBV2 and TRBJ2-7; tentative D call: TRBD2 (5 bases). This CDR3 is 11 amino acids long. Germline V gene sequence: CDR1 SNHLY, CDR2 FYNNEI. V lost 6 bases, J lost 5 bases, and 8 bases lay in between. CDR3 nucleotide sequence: TGTGCCAGCAGCATACTAGACGAGCAGTACTTC. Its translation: CASSILDEQYF. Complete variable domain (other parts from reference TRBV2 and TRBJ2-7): EPEVTQTPSHQVTQMGQEVILRCVPISNHLYFYWYRQILGQKVEFLVSFYNNEISEKSEIFDDQFSVERPDGSNFTLKIRSTKLEDSAMYFCASSILDEQYFGPGTRLTVT.

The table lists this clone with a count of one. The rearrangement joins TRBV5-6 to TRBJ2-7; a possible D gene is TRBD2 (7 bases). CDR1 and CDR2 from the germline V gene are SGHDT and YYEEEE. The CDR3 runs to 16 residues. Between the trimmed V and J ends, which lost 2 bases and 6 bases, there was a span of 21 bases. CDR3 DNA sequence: TGTGCCAGCAGCTTCCGCTCCTGGGGGGGCGCGTCCGAGCAGTACTTC. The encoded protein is CASSFRSWGGASEQYF.

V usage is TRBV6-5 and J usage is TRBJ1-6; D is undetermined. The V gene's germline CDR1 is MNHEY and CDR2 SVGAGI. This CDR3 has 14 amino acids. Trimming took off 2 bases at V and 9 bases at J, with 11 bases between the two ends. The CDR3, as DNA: TGTGCCAGCAGTTACAGTCGCGAACTTTCACCCCTCCACTTT. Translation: CASSYSRELSPLHF.

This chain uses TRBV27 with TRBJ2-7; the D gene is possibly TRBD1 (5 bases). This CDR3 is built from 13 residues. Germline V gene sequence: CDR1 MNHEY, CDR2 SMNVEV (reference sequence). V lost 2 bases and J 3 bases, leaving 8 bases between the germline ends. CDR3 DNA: TGTGCCAGCAGTTTAGACAGCTACTACGAGCAGTACTTC. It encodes CASSLDSYYEQYF.

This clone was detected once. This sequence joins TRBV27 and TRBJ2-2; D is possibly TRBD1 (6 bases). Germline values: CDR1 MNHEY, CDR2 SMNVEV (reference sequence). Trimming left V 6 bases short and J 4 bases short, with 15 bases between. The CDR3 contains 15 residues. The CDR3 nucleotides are TGTGCCAGCAGCCACCTGGACAGCGGCACCGGGGAGCTGTTTTTT. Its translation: CASSHLDSGTGELFF.

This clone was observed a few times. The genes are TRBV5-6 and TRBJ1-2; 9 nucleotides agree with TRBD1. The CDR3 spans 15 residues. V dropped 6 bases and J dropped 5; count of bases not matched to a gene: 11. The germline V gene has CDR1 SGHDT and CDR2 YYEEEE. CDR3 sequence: CASTPETGGSYGYTF. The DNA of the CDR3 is TGTGCCAGCACCCCAGAGACAGGGGGATCATATGGCTACACCTTC.

The CDR3 reads CSGSWTGSNQPQHF. DNA for the CDR3: TGCAGCGGGAGTTGGACAGGGAGCAATCAGCCCCAGCATTTT. The rearrangement uses TRBV29-1 and TRBJ1-5; 8 bases match TRBD1. This CDR3 spans 14 amino acids. The ends lost 7 bases at V and 1 base at J; junction bases unmatched: 6. Germline CDR1 SQVTM, CDR2 ANQGSEA.

As DNA, the CDR3 is TGTGCCAGCAGTTCCCGCCAGGGGACAACTAATGAAAAACTGTTTTTT. This codes for CASSSRQGTTNEKLFF. The chain recombines TRBV28 with TRBJ1-4, with D maybe TRBD1 (6 bases). The V gene lost 4 bases and the J gene lost 0 bases, with 12 bases spanning the gap. This CDR3 has 16 amino acids. Germline V gives CDR1 MDHEN, CDR2 SYDVKM.

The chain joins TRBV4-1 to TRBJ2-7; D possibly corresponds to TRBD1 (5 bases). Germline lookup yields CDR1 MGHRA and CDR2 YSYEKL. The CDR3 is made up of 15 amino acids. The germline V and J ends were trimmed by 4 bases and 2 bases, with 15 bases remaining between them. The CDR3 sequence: CASSLGPAGTYEQYF. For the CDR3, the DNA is TGCGCCAGCAGCCTAGGACCCGCAGGGACCTACGAGCAGTACTTC.

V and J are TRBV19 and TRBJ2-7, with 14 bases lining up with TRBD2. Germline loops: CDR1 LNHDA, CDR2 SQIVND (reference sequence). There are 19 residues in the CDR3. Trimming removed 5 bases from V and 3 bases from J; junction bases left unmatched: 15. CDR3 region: CASSVLPSGTSGRGYEQYF. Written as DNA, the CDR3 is TGTGCCAGTAGTGTCCTACCCTCCGGGACTAGCGGGAGAGGCTACGAGCAGTACTTC.

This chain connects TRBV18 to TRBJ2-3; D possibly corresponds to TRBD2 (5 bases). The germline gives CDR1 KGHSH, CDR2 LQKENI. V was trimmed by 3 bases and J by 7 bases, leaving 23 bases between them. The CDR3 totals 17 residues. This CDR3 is CASSPSKEWTERNTQYF. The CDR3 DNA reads TGTGCCAGCTCACCGAGTAAGGAGTGGACTGAGAGAAATACGCAGTATTTT.

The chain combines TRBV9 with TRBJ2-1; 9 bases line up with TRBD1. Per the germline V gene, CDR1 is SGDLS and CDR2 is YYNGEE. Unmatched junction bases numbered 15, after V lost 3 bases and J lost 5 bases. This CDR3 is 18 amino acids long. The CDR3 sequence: CASSGTPNTGGRNNEQFF. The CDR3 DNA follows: TGTGCCAGCAGCGGCACCCCGAATACAGGGGGCAGAAACAATGAGCAGTTCTTC.

Written as DNA, the CDR3 is TGTGCCAGCAGTGATCGGACAGGGTATAATCAGCCCCAGCATTTT. This codes for CASSDRTGYNQPQHF. This sequence joins TRBV2 and TRBJ1-5, with 8 bases matching TRBD1. CDR3 length equals 15 residues. Per the germline V gene, CDR1 is SNHLY and CDR2 is FYNNEI. Trimming at V came to 3 bases and at J to 4 bases, leaving 5 bases not matched to a gene.

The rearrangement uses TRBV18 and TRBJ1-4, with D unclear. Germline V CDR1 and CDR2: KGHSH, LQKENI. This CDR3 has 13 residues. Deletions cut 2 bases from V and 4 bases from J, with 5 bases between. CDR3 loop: CASSPVDNEKLFF. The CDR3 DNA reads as TGTGCCAGCTCACCAGTAGATAATGAAAAACTGTTTTTT.

CDR3 amino acids: CASKGQGSEIGQPQHF. The CDR3 DNA follows: TGTGCCAGCAAGGGACAGGGAAGTGAGATAGGTCAGCCCCAGCATTTT. The J gene is TRBJ1-5, the V gene TRBV2, with 9 positions matching TRBD1. With 7 bases clipped from V and 6 bases from J, the junction kept 13 bases outside the gene matches. The CDR3 is 16 residues long. The germline V gene has CDR1 SNHLY and CDR2 FYNNEI.

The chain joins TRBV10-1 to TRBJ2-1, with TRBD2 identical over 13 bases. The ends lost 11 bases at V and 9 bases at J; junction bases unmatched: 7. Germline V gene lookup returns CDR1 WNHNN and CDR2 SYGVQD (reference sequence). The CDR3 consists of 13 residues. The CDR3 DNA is TGCGCCTCAGGACTAGCGGGAGTGGGTGAGCAGTTCTTC. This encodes CASGLAGVGEQFF.

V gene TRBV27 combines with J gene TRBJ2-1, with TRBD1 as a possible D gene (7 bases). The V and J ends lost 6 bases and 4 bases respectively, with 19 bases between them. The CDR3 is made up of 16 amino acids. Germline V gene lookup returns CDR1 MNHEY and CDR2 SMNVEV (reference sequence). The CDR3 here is CASRDLLAGGYNEQFF. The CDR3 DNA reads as TGTGCCAGCAGAGATTTGTTGGCAGGGGGGTACAATGAGCAGTTCTTC.

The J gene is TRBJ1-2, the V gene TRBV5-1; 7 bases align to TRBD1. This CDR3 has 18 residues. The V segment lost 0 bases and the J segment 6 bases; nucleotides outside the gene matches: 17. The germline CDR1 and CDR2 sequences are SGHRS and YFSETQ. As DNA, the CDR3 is TGCGCCAGCAGCTTGGGAGCCCGCGAGGGGGCGCGGGTTGATGGCTACACCTTC. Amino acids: CASSLGAREGARVDGYTF.

The CDR3 reads CASSPSGGNTIYF. The CDR3 region has the DNA TGTGCCAGCAGTCCCAGTGGTGGAAACACCATATATTTT. The chain uses TRBV11-2 and TRBJ1-3; no reliable D call. Germline V gene data show CDR1 as SGHAT and CDR2 as FQNNGV. Trimming shortened V by 6 bases and J by 3 bases, and 9 bases separated the two germline ends. This CDR3 is built from 13 residues.